This TCR beta chain was recovered during a study of cytomegalovirus exposure and HLA in healthy donors. Broader study findings: Previous analysis showed most TCR beta V segments were productive about 90% or about 30% of the time. TCR beta chain V- and J-gene trimming was linked, in a later analysis, to a missense variant in DCLRE1C. Excluded were some V segments that proved indistinguishable, including TRBV6-2 and TRBV6-3. Listed as cytomegalovirus-associated were over 150 TCR beta chains.

The CDR3 contains 14 residues. In germline, CDR1 is LNHDA, CDR2 SQIVND (reference sequence). The V end was cut by 7 bases, the J end by 5 bases, with 15 bases between. Concerning this clone: Its specificity is unknown.

Primers: 60 Vbeta forward and 13 Jbeta reverse. Assay: immunoSEQ multiplex PCR; the TCRdb copy retains only in-frame clones and omits some. The repertoire holds 150,000 or so clones, with around four fifths as singletons. V is TRBV19 and J is TRBJ1-5; D unclear. The clonotype was recovered from a female donor in good health and CMV-seronegative. Sequences were obtained from PBMCs. The CDR3 loop is CASTQIPTDQPQHF. CDR3 nucleotide sequence: TGTGCCAGTACCCAGATCCCAACAGATCAGCCCCAGCATTTT.